Below, 23 T cell receptor beta chains from the same sample are listed, as sequenced in a study of blood T cell repertoires in COVID-19 (TCRdb year 2020). Library method: the immunoSEQ multiplex PCR assay. The immuneACCESS repertoire file appears here via TCRdb, limited to in-frame rearrangements. These files lack a portion of the clones; in checked studies, under half of the deficit traces to unresolved V genes, and the cause of the others is not known. The sample records more than 110,000 clones, about four fifths of which are singletons. Around 1.6% of the sample is held by the ten biggest clonotypes. The sample taken for sequencing was PBMCs or T cells enriched from blood (not recorded which). All receptors come from a woman between 18 and 29 years old who had been exposed to COVID-19.

The J gene is TRBJ1-2, the V gene TRBV19; D is perhaps TRBD1 (6 bases). This CDR3 is built from 11 residues. With 4 bases removed from V and 12 bases from J, the gap between germline ends came to 12 bases. The V gene's germline CDR1 is LNHDA and CDR2 SQIVND (reference sequence). CDR3 amino acids: CASSTKTGNTF. In DNA form, the CDR3 reads TGTGCCAGTAGTACTAAGACAGGAAACACCTTC.

This clone was seen only once. The V call is TRBV7-8, the J call TRBJ1-5; D remains ambiguous. The CDR3 consists of 16 residues. In germline, CDR1 is SGHVS, CDR2 FQNEAQ. V lost 5 bases to trimming and J lost 5 bases, with 19 bases between them. The CDR3 loop reads CASSLLREPSHQPQHF. DNA of the CDR3: TGTGCCAGCAGCCTCCTGAGGGAACCAAGTCATCAGCCCCAGCATTTT.

The sample holds one count of this clone. The chain combines TRBV27 with TRBJ1-5, with D maybe TRBD1 (6 bases). The germline CDR1 and CDR2 sequences are MNHEY and SMNVEV (reference sequence). This CDR3 has 17 residues. Trimming took 6 bases from V and 6 from J, leaving 24 bases between them. The CDR3 nucleotides are TGTGCCAGCAGCCGGACAGCGGGGGACCTTAGGGGTCAGCCCCAGCATTTT. It yields the protein CASSRTAGDLRGQPQHF.

The rearrangement uses TRBV14 and TRBJ2-1; 9 positions match TRBD1. The CDR3 sequence is 17 residues long. Germline V CDR1 and CDR2: SGHDN, FVKESK. The V gene end was trimmed by 4 bases and the J gene end by 7 bases; junction bases not matched to a gene: 14. CDR3: CASSLYTGTGSWNEQFF. The DNA for the CDR3 is TGTGCCAGCAGCCTTTACACTGGGACAGGGAGTTGGAATGAGCAGTTCTTC. Using reference TRBV14 and TRBJ2-1 for the parts outside the CDR3, the full variable domain is EAGVTQFPSHSVIEKGQTVTLRCDPISGHDNLYWYRRVMGKEIKFLLHFVKESKQDESGMPNNRFLAERTGGTYSTLKVQPAELEDSGVYFCASSLYTGTGSWNEQFFGPGTRLTVL.

The chain recombines TRBV6-4 with TRBJ2-3, with 7 bases aligning to TRBD1. CDR3 length: 15 residues. Germline assignment: CDR1 MRHNA and CDR2 SNTAGT. V was clipped by 0 bases and J by 6 bases; unmatched bases: 6. The CDR3 spells CASSDSIGGADTQYF. CDR3 nucleotides: TGTGCCAGCAGTGACTCGATAGGGGGCGCGGATACGCAGTATTTT.

V gene TRBV28 combines with J gene TRBJ1-6; D is unclear. The germline CDR1 and CDR2 sequences are MDHEN and SYDVKM. V lost 5 bases to trimming and J lost 11 bases, with 19 bases between them. The CDR3 has 15 amino acids. CDR3: CASSTRVRGTTPLHF. The DNA for the CDR3 is TGTGCCAGCAGTACCCGAGTACGGGGTACTACACCCCTCCACTTT.

This clone appeared a few times. The CDR3 region is CASSPTGNQETQYF. The CDR3 DNA follows: TGTGCCAGCTCTCCGACAGGGAACCAAGAGACCCAGTACTTC. The chain combines TRBV6-4 with TRBJ2-5; 7 nucleotides match TRBD1. This CDR3 comprises 14 residues. V lost 8 bases to trimming and J lost 0 bases; unmatched junction nucleotides: 6. Germline V gene lookup returns CDR1 MRHNA and CDR2 SNTAGT.

The V call is TRBV5-4, the J call TRBJ2-5, with D possibly matching TRBD2 (6 bases). The CDR3 is 13 residues long. In germline, CDR1 is SGHNT, CDR2 YYREEE (reference sequence). The V end was cut by 5 bases, the J end by 5 bases, with 13 bases between. CDR3: CASRLLARETQYF. The CDR3 coding sequence is TGTGCCAGCAGGTTACTAGCCCGCGAGACCCAGTACTTC.

The rearrangement joins TRBV5-8 to TRBJ1-4; 7 nucleotides line up with TRBD1. The CDR3 has 16 residues. Trimming took 5 bases from V and 8 from J; bases not matched to a gene: 15. Germline assignment: CDR1 SGHTS and CDR2 YDEGEE. CDR3 in amino acids: CASRHIQGIGGEKLFF. The CDR3 region has the DNA TGTGCCAGCAGGCACATACAGGGGATAGGGGGCGAAAAACTGTTTTTT.

This chain connects TRBV5-6 to TRBJ2-5; no clear D. The CDR3 is 11 amino acids. Trimming took off 2 bases at V and 5 bases at J, with 4 bases between the two ends. The germline V gene encodes CDR1 SGHDT and CDR2 YYEEEE. CDR3 amino acids: CASSFGETQYF. CDR3 sequence (DNA): TGTGCCAGCAGCTTCGGTGAGACCCAGTACTTC.

This chain links TRBV19 with TRBJ2-2; 7 bases agree with TRBD1. The CDR3 totals 15 residues. V lost 4 bases to trimming and J lost 6 bases; unmatched junction nucleotides: 8. Germline CDR1 and CDR2: LNHDA and SQIVND (reference sequence). The CDR3 DNA is TGTGCCAGTAGTAGGTCGACAGGGTTGGCCGGGGAGCTGTTTTTT. Its protein is CASSRSTGLAGELFF.

This chain connects TRBV11-2 to TRBJ2-3; 14 bases agree with TRBD2. The germline V gene encodes CDR1 SGHAT and CDR2 FQNNGV. V lost 5 bases, J lost 8 bases, and 18 bases stayed unmatched. The CDR3 covers 19 residues. The CDR3 is CASSLVGLAGERARSTQYF. DNA for the CDR3: TGTGCCAGCAGCCTTGTGGGACTAGCGGGAGAGAGGGCACGAAGTACGCAGTATTTT.

J is TRBJ1-4 and V is TRBV13, with D possibly matching TRBD1 (5 bases). From germline, CDR1 is PRHDT and CDR2 FYEKMQ (reference sequence). The CDR3 runs to 13 residues. Trimming cost V 1 base and J 9 bases, with 9 bases left between them. The CDR3 here is CASSLETDQKLFF. In DNA, the CDR3 is TGTGCCAGCAGCTTAGAGACAGACCAAAAACTGTTTTTT.

CDR3: CASSLGVSAGDTQYF. DNA of the CDR3: TGTGCCAGCAGCTTAGGAGTGTCAGCGGGGGATACGCAGTATTTT. V usage is TRBV7-2 and J usage is TRBJ2-3; 7 bases line up with TRBD2. The CDR3 is 15 amino acids. The germline V gene has CDR1 SGHTA and CDR2 FQGNSA. V shed 1 base and J 6 bases; nucleotides not matched to a gene: 7.

The chain is built from TRBV5-6 and TRBJ2-1; 7 bases are a match to TRBD1. This CDR3 is 14 amino acids long. Trimming at V came to 5 bases and at J to 9 bases, leaving 11 bases not matched to a gene. Germline assignment: CDR1 SGHDT and CDR2 YYEEEE. CDR3: CASSSGTDVSEQFF. The CDR3, as DNA: TGTGCCAGCAGTTCCGGGACAGATGTAAGTGAGCAGTTCTTC.

V is TRBV27 and J is TRBJ1-2, with D hard to call. CDR3 length: 13 amino acids. V lost 0 bases and J lost 8, with 10 bases in between. From germline, CDR1 is MNHEY and CDR2 SMNVEV (reference sequence). For the CDR3, the DNA is TGTGCCAGCAGTTTATCGAATAGAGAAGGCTACACCTTC. It yields the protein CASSLSNREGYTF.

V is TRBV9 and J is TRBJ1-2; TRBD1 is a possible D gene (6 bases). Germline V CDR1 and CDR2: SGDLS, YYNGEE. Trimming stripped 3 bases from V and 7 bases from J, with 16 bases between. The CDR3 is 14 residues long. The CDR3 sequence is CASSGNTGPLGYTF. The CDR3 DNA reads TGTGCCAGCAGCGGAAACACAGGGCCCCTTGGCTACACCTTC.

Of note for this clone: This same CDR3 is encoded by further DNA sequences in the sample. This chain connects TRBV30 to TRBJ2-3; D ambiguous. The germline V gene has CDR1 GTSNPN and CDR2 SVGIG (reference sequence). This CDR3 contains 12 residues. The germline V and J ends were trimmed by 1 base and 6 bases, with 8 bases remaining between them. As DNA, the CDR3 is TGTGCCTGGAGTGAAGCTAGGGATACGCAGTATTTT. Protein: CAWSEARDTQYF.

This rearrangement joins TRBV9 to TRBJ2-7, with D unresolved. The germline CDR1 and CDR2 sequences are SGDLS and YYNGEE. The V end was cut by 3 bases, the J end by 1 base, with 8 bases between. CDR3 length: 13 residues. Here the CDR3 DNA reads TGTGCCAGCAGCGGAGCTGGTTCCTACGAGCAGTACTTC. This encodes CASSGAGSYEQYF.

This chain connects TRBV7-2 to TRBJ2-7; 10 nucleotides match TRBD2. CDR3 size: 18 residues. The trim removed 0 bases at V and 4 bases at J, leaving 12 bases unmatched. The germline V gene encodes CDR1 SGHTA and CDR2 FQGNSA. CDR3 in amino acids: CASSLAGSSGSSRYEQYF. CDR3 nucleotide sequence: TGTGCCAGCAGCTTAGCGGGGTCTAGCGGGAGCAGCAGGTACGAGCAGTACTTC.

The chain combines TRBV5-5 with TRBJ1-2; D not certain. V was trimmed by 4 bases and J by 7 bases, leaving 23 bases between them. Germline lookup yields CDR1 SGHKS and CDR2 YYEKEE (reference sequence). CDR3 length equals 16 residues. The CDR3 reads CASSTQPGIRSTGYTF. The CDR3 DNA sequence: TGTGCCAGCAGCACGCAACCGGGGATTCGCAGTACTGGCTACACCTTC.

The chain employs TRBV27 and TRBJ1-3; 8 bases line up with TRBD1. Germline V lookup: CDR1 MNHEY, CDR2 SMNVEV (reference sequence). J was trimmed by 2 bases and V by 6 bases; bases with no gene match: 0. This CDR3 is built from 13 residues. The CDR3 bases are TGTGCCAGCAGGGACAGGGCTGGAAACACCATATATTTT. Translating gives CASRDRAGNTIYF.

The chain couples TRBV19 to TRBJ2-6; perhaps TRBD2 as D (5 bases). The V gene's germline CDR1 is LNHDA and CDR2 SQIVND (reference sequence). This CDR3 has 17 residues. Between the trimmed V and J ends, which lost 4 bases and 0 bases, there was a span of 13 bases. The CDR3 nucleotides read TGTGCCAGTAGTACCCAGGACTTGAGCTCTGGGGCCAACGTCCTGACTTTC. It translates to CASSTQDLSSGANVLTF.